The entry below gives a single TCR beta chain sequence along with its context. The data belong to a study of chemoradiotherapy in HPV16-positive cancers. Clones were read by immunoSEQ multiplex PCR, and TCRdb kept only the in-frame ones, dropping some. The sample lists tens of thousands of clones; roughly nine tenths were seen once. CDR3 length equals 17 residues. Germline assignment: CDR1 LNHNV and CDR2 YYDKDF (reference sequence). V trimming: 0 bases; J trimming: 3 bases; junction bases outside the gene matches: 8. The chain has TRBV15 and TRBJ1-1; 9 bases align to TRBD1. The sequence derives from a human donor with HPV-associated anogenital cancer. Sequencing was performed on blood, taken from a patient who underwent chemoradiotherapy. This CDR3 reads CATSREGIYRGHTEAFF. In nucleotides, the CDR3 is TGTGCCACCAGCAGAGAAGGGATCTACAGGGGGCACACTGAAGCTTTCTTT.